This T cell receptor beta chain was captured by sequencing in a study of cytomegalovirus exposure and HLA in healthy donors. Primers for the PCR totalled 60 Vbeta and 13 Jbeta. Sequencing used immunoSEQ multiplex PCR; TCRdb keeps in-frame clones, though not all of them. This sample has around 170,000 clones; 80% occur once, and the top ten carry around 1.9%. The CDR3 loop spans 17 amino acids. Germline V CDR1 and CDR2: ENHRY, SYGVKD. V gave up 0 bases and J gave up 2 bases; unmatched junction bases: 7. Whole-study findings and limits: It was confirmed in vitro that a few of the CMV-associated chains were specific for CMV antigens. Listed as cytomegalovirus-associated were 150 or so TCR beta chains. Reportedly, fewer N-insertions than the roughly 700-donor mean appeared in an Asian-associated ancestry cluster in a later analysis. Of the V segments, some could not be distinguished, including TRBV6-2 and TRBV6-3, and were excluded.

About this clone itself: Its antigen is currently unknown.

The sequence was collected from a woman in her thirties in good health and CMV-seronegative. The rearrangement uses TRBV10-3 and TRBJ1-5; 7 bases map to TRBD1. Sample: PBMCs. The CDR3 nucleotides read TGTGCCATCAGTGAGTCCACAGGGGCGGGTGGCAATCAGCCCCAGCATTTT. It translates to CAISESTGAGGNQPQHF.